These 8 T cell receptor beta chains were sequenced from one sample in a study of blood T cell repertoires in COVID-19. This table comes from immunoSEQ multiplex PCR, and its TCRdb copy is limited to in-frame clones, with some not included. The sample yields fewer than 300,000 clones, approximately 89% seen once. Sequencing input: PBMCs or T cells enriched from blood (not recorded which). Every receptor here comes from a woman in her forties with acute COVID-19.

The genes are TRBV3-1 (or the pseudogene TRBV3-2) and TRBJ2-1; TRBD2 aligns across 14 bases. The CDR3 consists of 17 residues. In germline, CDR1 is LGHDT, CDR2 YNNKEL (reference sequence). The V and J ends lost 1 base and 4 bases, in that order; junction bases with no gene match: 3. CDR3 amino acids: CASSQGTSGRSYNEQFF. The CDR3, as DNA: TGTGCCAGCAGCCAAGGGACTAGCGGGAGGTCTTACAATGAGCAGTTCTTC.

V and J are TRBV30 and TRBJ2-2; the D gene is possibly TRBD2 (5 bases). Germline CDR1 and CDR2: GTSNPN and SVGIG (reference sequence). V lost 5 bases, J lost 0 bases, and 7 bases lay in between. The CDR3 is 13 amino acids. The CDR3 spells CAWDYPNTGELFF. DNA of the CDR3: TGTGCCTGGGACTATCCGAACACCGGGGAGCTGTTTTTT. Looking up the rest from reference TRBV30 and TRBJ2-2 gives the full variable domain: SQTIHQWPATLVQPVGSPLSLECTVEGTSNPNLYWYRQAAGRGLQLLFYSVGIGQISSEVPQNLSASRPQDRQFILSSKKLLLSDSGFYLCAWDYPNTGELFFGEGSRLTVL.

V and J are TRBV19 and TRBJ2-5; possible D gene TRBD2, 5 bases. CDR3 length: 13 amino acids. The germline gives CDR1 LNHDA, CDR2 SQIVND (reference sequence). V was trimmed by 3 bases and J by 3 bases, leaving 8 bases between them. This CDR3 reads CASSITGEETQYF. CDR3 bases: TGTGCCAGTAGTATTACCGGGGAAGAGACCCAGTACTTC.

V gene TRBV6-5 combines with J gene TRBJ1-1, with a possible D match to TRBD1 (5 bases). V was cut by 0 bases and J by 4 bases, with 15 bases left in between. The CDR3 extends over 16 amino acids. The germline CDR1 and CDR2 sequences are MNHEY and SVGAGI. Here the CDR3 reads CASSYSSGVSPTEAFF. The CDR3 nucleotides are TGTGCCAGCAGTTACTCCTCGGGGGTGAGTCCCACTGAAGCTTTCTTT.

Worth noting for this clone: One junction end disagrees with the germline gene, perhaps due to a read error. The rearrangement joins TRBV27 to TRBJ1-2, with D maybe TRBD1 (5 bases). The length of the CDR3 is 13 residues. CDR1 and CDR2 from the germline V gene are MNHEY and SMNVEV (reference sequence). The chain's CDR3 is CASSLEWGRSLSF. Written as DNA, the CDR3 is TGTGCCAGCAGTTTAGAATGGGGCAGGAGCCTTTCCTTC.

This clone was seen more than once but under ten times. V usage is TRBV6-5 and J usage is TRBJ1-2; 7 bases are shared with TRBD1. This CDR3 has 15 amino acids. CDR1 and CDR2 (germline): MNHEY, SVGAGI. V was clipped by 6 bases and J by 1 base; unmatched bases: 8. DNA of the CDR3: TGTGCCAGCAGACGAGGGACAGTCCTTAACTATGGCTACACCTTC. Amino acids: CASRRGTVLNYGYTF.

The CDR3 DNA follows: TGTGCCAGCAGTTTACCCCGGGAGGCTCGAGGTGAAGCTTTCTTT. This translates into CASSLPREARGEAFF. The rearrangement links TRBV28 to TRBJ1-1; unclear D gene. Per germline, CDR1 MDHEN and CDR2 SYDVKM. This CDR3 has 15 amino acids. V lost 2 bases, J lost 7 bases, and 17 bases lay in between.

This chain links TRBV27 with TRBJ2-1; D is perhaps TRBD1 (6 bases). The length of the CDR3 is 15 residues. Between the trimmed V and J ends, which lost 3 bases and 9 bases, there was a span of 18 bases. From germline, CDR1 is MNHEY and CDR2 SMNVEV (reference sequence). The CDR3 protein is CASSFLSSRGVEQFF. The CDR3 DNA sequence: TGTGCCAGCAGTTTCCTTTCCTCCAGGGGAGTTGAGCAGTTCTTC.